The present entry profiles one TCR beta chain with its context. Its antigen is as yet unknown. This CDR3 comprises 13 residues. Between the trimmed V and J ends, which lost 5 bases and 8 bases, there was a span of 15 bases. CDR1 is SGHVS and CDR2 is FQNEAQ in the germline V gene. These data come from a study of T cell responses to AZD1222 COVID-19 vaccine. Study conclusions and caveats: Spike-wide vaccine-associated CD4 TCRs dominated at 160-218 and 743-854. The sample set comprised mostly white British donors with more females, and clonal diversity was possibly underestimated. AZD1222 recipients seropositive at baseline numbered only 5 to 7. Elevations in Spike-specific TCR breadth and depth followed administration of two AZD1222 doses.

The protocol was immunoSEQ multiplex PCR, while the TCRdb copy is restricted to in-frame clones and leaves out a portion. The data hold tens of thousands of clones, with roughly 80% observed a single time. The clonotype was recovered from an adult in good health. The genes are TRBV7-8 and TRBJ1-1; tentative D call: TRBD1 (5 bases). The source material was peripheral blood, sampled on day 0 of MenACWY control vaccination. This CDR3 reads CASSPSAGVEAFF. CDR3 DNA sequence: TGTGCCAGCAGCCCCTCGGCGGGGGTGGAAGCTTTCTTT.